This T cell receptor (beta chain) was sequenced for a study of cytomegalovirus exposure and HLA in healthy donors (TCRdb year 2017). General notes on the study: An earlier analysis of roughly 630 of the donors reported approximately 290 Gb of sequence data and about 100 million unique TCR beta sequences from approximately 180 million T cells. An early release that covered 640 HLA-typed donors contained around 300 gigabases of sequencing data and tens of millions of unique TCR sequences. Of the roughly 410 genotyped donors, roughly 80% were placed in the genetic ancestry cluster associated with self-reported Caucasian donors. The study aimed to test whether signatures of past pathogen exposure could be identified by cataloging public T cell receptors. The study used immunosequencing to profile the T cell repertoires of several hundred subjects and linked those repertoires to cytomegalovirus serostatus. In addition to the first cohort of around 670 subjects, a separate validation cohort of around 110 different subjects was used. High-throughput TCR immunosequencing, statistical association of individual TCRs with disease status, and machine learning were combined to predict cytomegalovirus infection status. To study patterns of TCR occurrence, a later analysis re-analyzed previously published TCR beta repertoires from several hundred donors and added high-resolution HLA genotyping. Rather than using new phenotypic data, the later analysis identified candidate immune exposures from TCR beta sequences and from how often those sequences occurred across donors. In an earlier analysis of 500 to 650 of the donors, high-throughput TCR beta sequencing was used to judge whether each TCR beta V gene segment behaved as functional or pseudogenic. Donor age, sex, ethnicity and CMV serostatus were collected together with the repertoire data. In a later genetic analysis, genome-wide SNP genotypes for about three fifths of the 666 donors were used, and that subset was treated as a discovery cohort. All discovery cohort repertoires had been generated using a single sequencing platform. Both class I and class II loci were covered by HLA typing, at four-digit resolution. The number of typed donors differed by locus: roughly 629-640 for A, B, C, DRB1 and DQB1; approximately 540 for DQA1; approximately 610 for DPA1; and 400 to 480 for DPB1. Five DR-DQ haplotypes were treated as single units for association and clustering because of strong linkage in the cohort. Among 300 to 500 genotyped donors of the cohort, an average of roughly 230,000 unique TCR beta nucleotide sequences was sequenced per donor, of which about 19% were non-productive. What the research found in general, with its limitations: The only immune exposure information available for the cohort was CMV serostatus. Some IMGT-functional V segments, including TRBV6-2 and TRBV6-3, could not be told apart with the 87-base-pair reads, so those segments were excluded. It was suggested by the authors that the approach could potentially be generalized to other disease states and immunological phenotypes. In a later analysis, several top co-occurrence clusters were reported to appear linked to parvovirus B19, influenza, CMV and Epstein-Barr virus. Specific HLA alleles were associated with 16,951 TCR beta sequences at a false discovery rate of 0.05 in a later analysis. Presence/absence analyses assumed roughly uniform sequencing depth across donors, an assumption that may not hold. The classifier was reported to diagnose cytomegalovirus status with high specificity and sensitivity in both the original and validation cohorts. The study gave a list of 150 to 200 TCR beta chains associated with cytomegalovirus. In a later analysis, HLA-associated TCR beta chains were found to be more clonally expanded and to have lower generation probabilities than equally common non-associated chains. Strong co-occurrence of HLA alleles, especially DR and DQ, made assigning TCR associations to individual alleles difficult. Because some donors lacked HLA typing at each locus, the association tests relied only on the typed subset. In an earlier analysis of some 540 of the donors, most TCR beta V segments appeared in productive rearrangements about 87% or about 30% of the time, broadly matching IMGT annotations. Correlated functional status among segregating V segments might be attributable to linkage disequilibrium, but an unknown experimental factor could not be ruled out. A later analysis found that most CMV-associated TCR beta chains appeared HLA-restricted, with HLA associations seemingly driven largely by CMV exposure. While some public TCRs were present in many individuals, most TCR sequences turned up only very rarely across donors. Approximately 16 rarely observed V segments, including chromosome 9 orphons, were excluded from the earlier analysis of approximately 500 of the donors because counts were too low. According to a later genetic analysis, donors in an Asian-associated ancestry cluster had fewer N-insertions in productive TCRs than the approximately 670-donor mean. According to a later analysis, TCR association rates differed among HLA loci, with DRB1 alleles showing the most associated TCRs and HLA-C alleles showing the fewest. In vitro tests confirmed that a few of the cytomegalovirus-associated TCR beta chains recognize cytomegalovirus antigens. A further reported finding was that TCR beta sequences accurately predicted the HLA-A and HLA-B alleles for most subjects in the first cohort. The sequencing pipeline was judged likely to have produced a cluster of highly shared sequence variants as a technical artifact. This cohort had only TCR beta chains sequenced, and the lack of alpha or paired-chain data limited which features could be detected. In a later genetic analysis, a missense DCLRE1C variant was associated with V-gene and J-gene trimming of TCR beta chains, and the association was replicated in an independent cohort.

Receptors were amplified or captured by the immunoSEQ multiplex PCR assay. For the multiplex PCR, a mixture combining 60 forward primers for TCR Vbeta segments and 13 reverse primers for TCR Jbeta segments was used. A multiplex PCR assay on genomic DNA amplified the CDR3 region of rearranged TCR beta genes. The amplified TCR beta libraries were sequenced on the Illumina HiSeq System as 87-base-pair reads. On the authors' methods: A later analysis tallied about 77 million unique TCR beta chains across the 666 repertoires, and about 10 million of those chains were shared by two or more donors. Raw reads were error-corrected and collapsed into unique sequences with a nearest-neighbor algorithm that merged closely related sequences to remove PCR and sequencing errors. V, D and J gene segments were assigned by aligning CDR3 sequences to IMGT reference sequences. For a sequence to be retained, a match of at least six nucleotides to both a V gene segment and a J gene segment was required. Rearrangements were classified as productive when the CDR3 lacked stop codons and remained in frame with V and J, and all other rearrangements were classified as non-productive. CDR3 was defined according to IMGT convention as the region running from the second conserved V-encoded cysteine to the conserved J-encoded phenylalanine. The earlier analysis of some 550 of the donors excluded any sequence lacking an unambiguous match to a single V gene segment. In an earlier analysis of some 590 of the donors, a V segment was called functional when productive rearrangements were above 56.7%, and segregating when the standard deviation between donors exceeded 5%. A statistical classification framework was built for diagnosing cytomegalovirus status from the catalog of TCR beta chain sequences. In a later analysis, V and J genes were assigned by comparing TCR nucleotide sequences against IMGT/GENE-DB human TR gene sequences. The TCRdist pipeline was used in a later analysis to assign CDR3 sequences and most-parsimonious VDJ recombination scenarios. In a later analysis, every TCR beta chain was defined by the combination of its CDR3 amino acid sequence and its V-gene family, and reads without a unique V-gene family were dropped. A later analysis removed 550 to 700 highly shared, low-generation-probability nucleotide sequences to deal with suspected cross-contamination and a sequencing artifact. For each public chain, a later analysis derived a clonal expansion index from normalized ranks of inferred template counts within each repertoire. Generation probabilities in a later analysis came from a VDJ recombination model fitted to out-of-frame rearrangements, and those results were checked against IGoR. A later analysis scored TCR-TCR, TCR-HLA and TCR-CMV co-occurrence with hypergeometric tests, applying a repertoire-size bias correction to TCR pairs. In a later analysis, false discovery rates were estimated by permuting HLA or CMV assignments 20 times. In a later analysis, co-occurring TCRs were grouped using DBSCAN, with TCRdist sequence similarity added in when clustering inside HLA-allele-positive subsets. Repertoires with fewer than 30,000 or more than 120,000 public chains were left out of co-occurrence clustering, as were four to six repertoires with anomalous nucleotide sharing. In TCRdb, the immuneACCESS table is reduced to in-frame sequences with V and J assigned. These tables do not hold every clone; where another copy was compared, an unresolved V gene accounts for under half, and the others remain unexplained. V and J calls and clone size come straight from that table; D and trimming were deduced from the DNA. Within this sample are about 130,000 clones, with about 78% of them counted one time only. The ten largest clones capture approximately 3.5% of the sample.

Remarks on this clone: It lacks a known antigen. Base-call qualities are not available, and no considerably larger clone is one nucleotide away.

The CDR3 numbers 13 residues from cysteine through phenylalanine. The kept DNA is CDR3 alone, 39 bases in frame from the first base. Cut back by 0 bases and 9 bases, the V and J ends lie 8 bases apart. As encoded in the germline V gene, CDR1 is MNHEY while CDR2 is SVGAGI. The cohort comprised fewer than 700 healthy bone marrow donors. At the time of sampling, all cohort members were nominally healthy, though unrecorded immune exposures were likely present. The donor tested CMV seronegative and was one of the 352 seronegative cohort members. A peripheral blood sample was collected from each donor, and TCR beta sequencing was performed on peripheral blood mononuclear cells. Genomic DNA extraction from the blood cell samples was performed with the Qiagen DNeasy Blood Extraction Kit.

Sequencing input: PBMCs. The sequence links TRBV6-5 to TRBJ2-2; the D segment cannot be called with confidence. This sequence originates from a man younger than 40 in good health and CMV-seronegative. The CDR3 protein sequence reads: CASSYSRNRELFF. The DNA is as follows: TGTGCCAGCAGTTACTCGAGGAATCGGGAGCTGTTTTTT.